This is a list of T cell receptor beta chains from one sample in a study of CD8 T cells in ankylosing spondylitis. TCRdb reprocessed the 5' RACE reads with MiXCR, giving one entry per CDR3 protein. In the table there are 450,000 to 550,000 distinct CDR3 sequences, less than 6% of which are singletons. What was sequenced was blood, either unsorted or a sorted T cell fraction (not recorded which). The source of these receptors is a male donor with ankylosing spondylitis. Both conserved end residues are part of each CDR3. D genes are given only for firm matches. Not every row has a clone size; where given, it reads once, few, many or a size class.

V gene	D gene	clone size	J gene	CDR3 protein	CDR3 DNA
TRBV5-5	TRBD2	few	TRBJ2-1	CASSFLAGIGNEQFF	TGTGCCAGCAGCTTCTTAGCGGGAATCGGCAATGAGCAGTTCTTC
TRBV29-1	TRBD1	NA	TRBJ2-2	CSVDGPGGETGELFF	TGCAGCGTTGATGGGCCAGGGGGAGAGACCGGGGAGCTGTTTTTT
TRBV6-1	NA	few	TRBJ2-2	CASRTQGVNTGELFF	TGTGCCAGCAGAACCCAGGGCGTGAACACCGGGGAGCTGTTTTTT
TRBV11-3	TRBD2	many	TRBJ2-3	CASSPRAGEESGQYF	TGTGCCAGCAGCCCAAGGGCGGGAGAGGAGTCTGGGCAGTATTTT
TRBV6-1	TRBD1	many	TRBJ1-5	CASIGGEQPQHF	TGTGCCAGCATAGGGGGCGAGCAGCCCCAGCATTTT
TRBV12-3/TRBV12-4	NA	many	TRBJ1-6	CASSSGGAGNSPLHF	TGTGCCAGCAGTTCGGGGGGCGCAGGAAATTCACCCCTCCACTTT
TRBV29-1	NA	many	TRBJ2-2	CSVETGMVNTGELFF	TGCAGCGTTGAAACAGGGATGGTGAACACCGGGGAGCTGTTTTTT
TRBV20-1	NA	many	TRBJ2-7	CSARQQPRLGEQYF	TGCAGTGCTAGGCAGCAGCCCCGGCTTGGCGAGCAGTACTTC
TRBV6-5	NA	many	TRBJ1-4	CASSYSNRFPNEKLFF	TGTGCCAGCAGTTACTCCAACAGGTTCCCTAATGAAAAACTGTTTTTT
TRBV7-9	NA	few	TRBJ2-7	CASSLINRRGINEQYF	TGTGCCAGCAGCTTAATTAACCGACGAGGCATTAACGAGCAGTACTTC
TRBV7-9	TRBD1	many	TRBJ1-1	CASSLDPRTGYTEAFF	TGTGCCAGCAGCTTAGACCCCAGGACAGGATACACTGAAGCTTTCTTT
TRBV5-1	NA	many	TRBJ1-2	CASSGGQPGDYGYTF	TGCGCCAGCAGCGGGGGACAACCCGGCGACTATGGCTACACCTTC
TRBV9	NA	many	TRBJ2-1	CASSVVGPVGTYNEQFF	TGTGCCAGCAGCGTTGTGGGCCCGGTTGGGACCTACAATGAGCAGTTCTTC
TRBV5-4	TRBD2	NA	TRBJ2-1	CASSRLAAGDEQFF	TGTGCCAGCAGCCGACTAGCGGCGGGGGATGAGCAGTTCTTC
TRBV6-5	NA	many	TRBJ1-1	CASSYSRSLAEAFF	TGTGCCAGCAGTTACTCGAGAAGCCTAGCTGAAGCTTTCTTT
TRBV27	TRBD2	NA	TRBJ2-3	CASSLFGLAGGEDTQYF	TGTGCCAGCAGTTTATTCGGACTAGCGGGGGGTGAGGATACGCAGTATTTT
TRBV5-1	NA	many	TRBJ1-1	CASSLGLGHANTEAFF	TGCGCCAGCAGCTTGGGATTAGGGCATGCGAACACTGAAGCTTTCTTT
TRBV4-3	NA	few	TRBJ1-2	CASSQDQGHLGGGYTF	TGCGCCAGCAGCCAAGATCAGGGCCACCTAGGAGGCGGCTACACCTTC
TRBV7-2	TRBD1	many	TRBJ2-1	CASSLGQGGNEQFF	TGTGCCAGCAGCTTAGGACAGGGCGGCAATGAGCAGTTCTTC
TRBV18	NA	many	TRBJ2-2	CASSPGNTGELFF	TGTGCCAGCTCCCCAGGAAACACCGGGGAGCTGTTTTTT
TRBV7-2	NA	many	TRBJ2-7	CASSLESPDEQYF	TGTGCCAGCAGCTTAGAGTCTCCCGACGAGCAGTACTTC
TRBV5-1	NA	many	TRBJ1-1	CASSSSANTEAFF	TGCGCCAGCAGTTCAAGTGCTAACACTGAAGCTTTCTTT
TRBV6-2/TRBV6-3	TRBD2	many	TRBJ2-2	CASRPRLREGSTGELFF	TGTGCCAGCAGGCCTCGCTTGCGGGAGGGTTCTACCGGGGAGCTGTTTTTT
TRBV5-1	TRBD2	many	TRBJ2-7	CASSSRTSGVAYEQYF	TGCGCCAGCAGCTCCCGGACTAGCGGGGTCGCCTACGAGCAGTACTTC
TRBV4-2	TRBD2	many	TRBJ2-7	CASSQAPGLVEQYF	TGTGCCAGCAGCCAGGCCCCGGGACTAGTAGAGCAGTACTTC
TRBV24-1	NA	many	TRBJ2-6	CATSQRNSGANVLTF	TGTGCCACCAGTCAACGGAACTCTGGGGCCAACGTCCTGACTTTC
TRBV7-8	TRBD2	many	TRBJ2-2	CASSLLREGRGTGELFF	TGTGCCAGCAGCCTGCTGCGGGAGGGCAGGGGCACCGGGGAGCTGTTTTTT
TRBV11-2	NA	few	TRBJ1-2	CASSLVPGEGGYTF	TGTGCCAGCAGCTTAGTACCAGGGGAGGGTGGCTACACCTTC
TRBV24-1	TRBD2	many	TRBJ2-1	CATWDYSYNEQFF	TGTGCCACCTGGGACTACAGCTACAATGAGCAGTTCTTC
TRBV10-3	NA	many	TRBJ2-2	CAISGSDTGELFF	TGTGCCATTTCGGGGAGTGACACCGGGGAGCTGTTTTTT
TRBV7-2	NA	many	TRBJ1-3	CASNPSGGSGNTIYF	TGTGCCAGCAACCCATCTGGGGGTTCTGGAAACACCATATATTTT
TRBV27	NA	many	TRBJ1-5	CASSTDGGNQPQHF	TGTGCCAGCAGTACCGACGGGGGCAATCAGCCCCAGCATTTT
TRBV6-2/TRBV6-3	NA	many	TRBJ1-2	CASSLPGVRRELGYTF	TGTGCCAGCAGCCTACCCGGGGTCAGAAGAGAATTGGGCTACACCTTC
TRBV4-3	NA	many	TRBJ2-3	CASSQEGRGSDTQYF	TGCGCCAGCAGCCAAGAAGGGAGAGGGTCAGATACGCAGTATTTT
TRBV27	NA	many	TRBJ2-3	CASSFDRTDTQYF	TGTGCCAGCAGTTTCGACCGTACTGATACGCAGTATTTT
TRBV28	TRBD2	many	TRBJ2-3	CASLTSGGVADTQYF	TGTGCCAGTCTTACTTCGGGGGGAGTTGCAGATACGCAGTATTTT
TRBV7-3	NA	many	TRBJ2-1	CASSLKTGRLSSYNEQFF	TGTGCCAGCAGCTTAAAGACGGGGCGATTGAGCTCCTACAATGAGCAGTTCTTC
TRBV5-6	TRBD2	NA	TRBJ2-7	CAIGPGTKGEQYF	TGTGCCATCGGCCCCGGGACTAAAGGCGAGCAGTACTTC